This entry lists 18 T cell receptor beta chains sequenced from one sample in a study of type 1 regulatory T cells (dated by TCRdb to about 2021). Which antigens these TCRs recognize remains unknown. The run used an Illumina MiSeq. In TCRdb, the public reads were trimmed at Q25 with fastp and aligned with MiXCR, with productive beta chains retained. Every entry covers one CDR3 protein and lists the most common genes and DNA from its rows. This sample comprises more than 60,000 distinct CDR3 sequences, less than 70% of them detected only once. In total, the top ten clones hold 1.5% to 2% of the sample. Sequenced: cultured non-Tr1 T cells, either the whole culture or a sorted T cell fraction (not recorded which). In light of the paper, this sample's cell subset or site label describes: non-Tr1 population from the T-allo10 product. All receptors come from a human donor in good health.

The chain is built from TRBV20-1 and TRBJ2-3; TRBD2 might be the D (5 bases). Per germline, CDR1 DFQATT and CDR2 SNEGSKA (reference sequence). The CDR3 runs 13 residues. The V end lost 6 bases, the J end lost 3 bases, and 13 bases lay between the germline ends. CDR3 nucleotides: TGCAGTGCCGCCCATACGGGGACAGATACGCAGTATTTT. This encodes CSAAHTGTDTQYF.

This clonotype was seen just once. The V and J genes are TRBV6-2 or TRBV6-3 and TRBJ2-1; weak D call: TRBD2 (6 bases). Looked up from germline, CDR1 is MNHEY and CDR2 is SVGEGT. V was clipped by 6 bases and J by 4 bases, with 13 bases between them. This CDR3 is 14 amino acids long. DNA for the CDR3: TGTGCCAGCAGCGATAGCGGACGGTACAATGAGCAGTTCTTC. Translation: CASSDSGRYNEQFF.

The chain carries TRBV20-1 and TRBJ1-6; the D is unclear. CDR1 and CDR2 (germline): DFQATT, SNEGSKA (reference sequence). This CDR3 spans 15 amino acids. The V gene lost 1 base and the J gene lost 9 bases, with 16 bases spanning the gap. CDR3 nucleotide sequence: TGCAGTGCTAGAGTTGAATCGAAGGGAATTTCACCCCTCCACTTT. This gives the protein CSARVESKGISPLHF.

V and J are TRBV20-1 and TRBJ2-5; 8 nucleotides match TRBD2. Germline-derived CDR1 and CDR2 are DFQATT and SNEGSKA (reference sequence). V lost 0 bases, J lost 4 bases, and 4 bases stayed unmatched. The length of the CDR3 is 14 residues. CDR3 nucleotides: TGCAGTGCTAGAGATTTTCTAGCGGGAGAGACCCAGTACTTC. Its translation is CSARDFLAGETQYF.

This CDR3 is CASGERQMNTEAFF. Here the CDR3 DNA reads TGTGCCAGCGGGGAGAGGCAGATGAACACTGAAGCTTTCTTT. The chain couples TRBV6-2 or TRBV6-3 to TRBJ1-1, with D unresolved. The germline CDR1 and CDR2 sequences are MNHEY and SVGEGT. This CDR3 contains 14 residues. Deletions cut 8 bases from V and 0 bases from J, with 13 bases between.

This rearrangement joins TRBV18 to TRBJ2-5; 10 nucleotides agree with TRBD2. Unmatched junction bases numbered 14, after V lost 8 bases and J lost 5 bases. This CDR3 contains 16 residues. CDR1 KGHSH and CDR2 LQKENI come from the germline V gene. CDR3 bases: TGTGCCAGCGAGGGGACATTACTAGCGGGAACGGAGACCCAGTACTTC. Its translation is CASEGTLLAGTETQYF.

This clonotype was seen a few times. The chain uses TRBV24-1 and TRBJ2-1, with 12 bases that match TRBD2. The CDR3 has 14 amino acids. V lost 8 bases to trimming and J lost 6 bases; unmatched junction nucleotides: 4. Germline assignment: CDR1 KGHDR and CDR2 SFDVKD. The CDR3 coding sequence is TGTGCCACCAAAGCTAGCGGGAGGGCCAATGAGCAGTTCTTC. Translating it yields CATKASGRANEQFF.

The chain joins TRBV30 to TRBJ1-2; D is possibly TRBD1 (5 bases). V lost 2 bases to trimming and J lost 1 base, with 17 bases between them. Germline CDR1 and CDR2: GTSNPN and SVGIG (reference sequence). The CDR3 runs to 16 residues. The CDR3 loop reads CAWSCRDDLSNYGYTF. CDR3 nucleotide sequence: TGTGCCTGGAGTTGTCGGGACGATTTGAGTAACTATGGCTACACCTTC.

This clonotype was detected only a few times. The CDR3, as DNA: TGTGCCAGCAGCTGGCCCTCCGGTTCGGGACTCATGAACACTGAAGCTTTCTTT. It translates to CASSWPSGSGLMNTEAFF. The rearrangement joins TRBV11-2 to TRBJ1-1; TRBD1 is a possible D gene (5 bases). CDR3 length: 18 amino acids. The germline CDR1 and CDR2 sequences are SGHAT and FQNNGV. V was clipped by 4 bases and J by 0 bases, with 21 bases between them.

The V call is TRBV6-2 or TRBV6-3, the J call TRBJ2-7; maybe TRBD2 (5 bases). The CDR3 is 15 residues long. V shed 5 bases and J shed 7 bases, with 21 bases lying between them. Germline V gene lookup returns CDR1 MNHEY and CDR2 SVGEGT. The CDR3 sequence is CASSTRGKGYPEQYF. Here the CDR3 DNA reads TGTGCCAGCAGTACTCGGGGTAAAGGGTACCCTGAGCAGTACTTC.

The chain uses TRBV6-6 and TRBJ2-3; 8 bases fit TRBD2. The J segment lost 2 bases and the V segment lost 0 bases, leaving 7 bases of the junction unmatched. The CDR3 length is 17 residues. Germline V gene sequence: CDR1 MNHNY, CDR2 SVGAGI (reference sequence). The CDR3 coding sequence is TGTGCCAGCAGTTACTCGACGTTAGCGGGGAACACAGATACGCAGTATTTT. Translation gives CASSYSTLAGNTDTQYF.

The chain links TRBV18 to TRBJ2-2; 10 bases map to TRBD2. CDR1 KGHSH and CDR2 LQKENI come from the germline V gene. There are 17 residues in the CDR3. V lost 4 bases and J lost 5; bases outside the gene matches: 10. CDR3 protein: CASSRNGLAVTTGELFF. CDR3 DNA sequence: TGTGCCAGCTCACGCAACGGACTAGCGGTAACTACCGGGGAGCTGTTTTTT.

The V and J genes are TRBV29-1 and TRBJ2-5; perhaps TRBD1 as D (6 bases). Deletions cut 1 base from V and 5 bases from J, with 14 bases between. The germline V gene encodes CDR1 SQVTM and CDR2 ANQGSEA. The CDR3 totals 14 residues. The CDR3 nucleotides read TGCAGCGTTGAAGGGGTGGGGGCGCGGGAGACCCAGTACTTC. Translation gives CSVEGVGARETQYF.

The rearrangement links TRBV20-1 to TRBJ2-7, with D hard to call. CDR3 size: 13 residues. Germline assignment: CDR1 DFQATT and CDR2 SNEGSKA (reference sequence). Trimming shortened V by 6 bases and J by 5 bases, and 17 bases separated the two germline ends. CDR3 sequence: CSAWTPRRNEQYF. For the CDR3, the DNA is TGCAGTGCATGGACCCCGCGCCGAAACGAGCAGTACTTC.

The chain carries TRBV7-3 and TRBJ1-1, with D tentatively TRBD1 (5 bases). Germline V CDR1 and CDR2: SGHTA, FQGTGA. The CDR3 runs 15 residues. V shed 2 bases and J shed 4 bases, with 14 bases lying between them. The CDR3 region has the DNA TGTGCCAGCAGCTTAGAGGGGCAGCCCCCCACTGAAGCTTTCTTT. It codes for CASSLEGQPPTEAFF. The full variable domain, with the rest looked up from reference TRBV7-3 and TRBJ1-1, is GAGVSQTPSNKVTEKGKYVELRCDPISGHTALYWYRQSLGQGPEFLIYFQGTGAADDSGLPNDRFFAVRPEGSVSTLKIQRTERGDSAVYLCASSLEGQPPTEAFFGQGTRLTVV.

This clonotype was seen a few times. The CDR3 DNA follows: TGTGCCAGTCGGGGGCTCTGGGCCAACGTCCTGACTTTC. Translating gives CASRGLWANVLTF. The rearrangement links TRBV12-3 or TRBV12-4 to TRBJ2-6; either TRBD1 or TRBD2 may fit D (6 bases each). The length of the CDR3 is 13 residues. V shed 9 bases and J shed 5 bases, with 11 bases lying between them.

The J gene is TRBJ2-1, the V gene TRBV5-1, with TRBD2 matching over 13 bases. After removal of 0 bases from V and 6 bases from J, the junction contained 18 bases not matched to a gene. Per the germline V gene, CDR1 is SGHRS and CDR2 is YFSETQ. This CDR3 comprises 21 residues. CDR3 residues: CASSLGRQTLAGGPSSNEQFF. Here the CDR3 DNA reads TGCGCCAGCAGCTTGGGAAGACAGACACTAGCGGGAGGGCCTTCTAGCAATGAGCAGTTCTTC.

The gene calls are TRBV7-9 and TRBJ2-5; D not certain. The ends were cut back, 2 bases at V and 5 bases at J, with 9 bases in the middle. The germline V gene encodes CDR1 SEHNR and CDR2 FQNEAQ (reference sequence). The CDR3 covers 13 residues. The DNA for the CDR3 is TGTGCCAGCAGCTTAAATGAACGGGAGACCCAGTACTTC. Its protein is CASSLNERETQYF.